This T cell receptor beta chain was found in a study of cytomegalovirus exposure and HLA in healthy donors (TCRdb year 2017). About the full investigation: According to a later analysis, the 120 validation repertoires were produced on the same platform as the approximately 600 repertoires of the first cohort. The study aimed to test whether cataloging public T cell receptors could reveal signatures of past pathogen exposure. A separate validation cohort of roughly 120 different subjects was used in addition to the roughly 720-subject first cohort. High-throughput TCR immunosequencing, statistical association of individual TCRs with disease status, and machine learning were combined to predict cytomegalovirus infection status. Study-level results and caveats: The study gave a list of some 150 TCR beta chains associated with cytomegalovirus. The classifier was reported to diagnose cytomegalovirus status with high specificity and sensitivity in both the original and validation cohorts. In vitro tests confirmed that three of the cytomegalovirus-associated TCR beta chains recognize cytomegalovirus antigens. It was suggested by the authors that the approach could potentially be generalized to other disease states and immunological phenotypes. A later analysis lacked HLA typing for the validation cohort, so it scored co-occurrence in that cohort across all 120 repertoires. Most TCR sequences were seen in very few donors, while some public TCRs were found in many individuals. In a later analysis, TCRs clustered in the first cohort were found to also tend to co-occur in the approximately 120 validation repertoires, with over 90% of cluster scores above 0.

This clone was detected once. The clone's antigen remains unknown. No base quality values were provided; no much bigger clone lies one nucleotide off. Separate from the approximately 700-subject first cohort, the validation cohort of roughly 130 subjects was the group to which the donors belonged. Counted from cysteine to phenylalanine, this CDR3 has 15 amino acids. Only the CDR3 region is kept as DNA, spanning 45 bases read in frame from base 1. V and J are truncated by 0 bases and 0 bases respectively, leaving an intervening sequence of 9 bases. The germline V gene specifies MGHRA as CDR1 and YSYEKL as CDR2. Libraries came from the immunoSEQ multiplex PCR assay. The original pipeline was this. A statistical classification framework was built to diagnose cytomegalovirus status from the catalog of TCR beta chain sequences. TCRdb re-hosts the immuneACCESS table, in-frame sequences only. Its copies lack some clones; in the studies checked, an unresolved V gene accounts for under half of them, and the cause for the rest is not known. V, J and clone size were drawn from that table, and D and trimming were deduced from the DNA. This sample has 200,000 or so clones in its table, and around four fifths of those were observed once. Jointly, the top ten make up about 7% of the sample.

The rearrangement joined TRBV4-1 to TRBJ2-7; perhaps TRBD1 is the D gene, with 6 bases matching. This sequence was found in a man aged 18 to 30 in good health and CMV-seropositive. Source material: PBMCs. The DNA sequence follows: TGCGCCAGCAGCCAAGAGGGGGCCCGCTCCTACGAGCAGTACTTC. Its protein reads: CASSQEGARSYEQYF.